This passage covers 18 T cell receptor beta chains from one sample sequenced in a study of T cells in Graves' hyperthyroidism and ophthalmopathy. TCR beta CDR3 regions were amplified from RNA transcripts. During a first-round RT-PCR of the TCR CDR3, the HTBI primer set was used. TCRdb processed the multiplex PCR reads anew with MiXCR; each CDR3 protein has one entry. Among 300,000 to 400,000 distinct CDR3 sequences listed, 21% were seen once. The sequencing sample was made of blood. These TCRs come from a woman aged 45-65 years with Graves' hyperthyroidism.

This clonotype was found many times. The chain is built from TRBV12-3 or TRBV12-4 and TRBJ1-5, with D perhaps TRBD1 (5 bases). The CDR3 covers 16 residues. V dropped 2 bases and J dropped 2 bases, with 13 bases sitting between them. CDR3 bases: TGTGCCAGCAGTTTAAAGGGGTACTATCGCAATCAGCCCCAGCATTTT. Protein: CASSLKGYYRNQPQHF.

This clonotype was counted at least ten times. The chain is built from TRBV20-1 and TRBJ2-5; 9 positions match TRBD2. CDR1 and CDR2 from the germline V gene are DFQATT and SNEGSKA (reference sequence). V dropped 6 bases and J dropped 5; count of bases not matched to a gene: 13. This CDR3 spans 15 amino acids. The CDR3 region is CSALGAASGVETQYF. The CDR3 DNA sequence: TGCAGTGCCCTTGGGGCGGCTAGCGGGGTCGAGACCCAGTACTTC.

V usage is TRBV3-1 and J usage is TRBJ2-5, with 14 bases fitting TRBD2. With V trimmed by 1 base and J by 5 bases, 3 bases remained unmatched. This CDR3 has 16 residues. Per the germline V gene, CDR1 is LGHDT and CDR2 is YNNKEL (reference sequence). CDR3 sequence (DNA): TGTGCCAGCAGCCAAGCCCGGACTAGCGGGGGGGAGACCCAGTACTTC. It encodes CASSQARTSGGETQYF.

This clonotype was seen repeatedly, ten times or more. The rearrangement links TRBV5-5 to TRBJ1-1; D uncertain. The ends were cut back, 0 bases at V and 7 bases at J, with 7 bases in the middle. CDR1 and CDR2 from the germline V gene are SGHKS and YYEKEE (reference sequence). This CDR3 comprises 12 residues. CDR3 loop: CASSLGGLEAFF. In DNA form, the CDR3 reads TGTGCCAGCAGCTTGGGAGGGCTTGAAGCTTTCTTT. The entire variable domain, with the rest obtained from reference TRBV5-5 and TRBJ1-1, is as follows: DAGVTQSPTHLIKTRGQQVTLRCSPISGHKSVSWYQQVLGQGPQFIFQYYEKEERGRGNFPDRFSARQFPNYSSELNVNALLLGDSALYLCASSLGGLEAFFGQGTRLTVV.

The gene calls are TRBV7-2 and TRBJ2-7; 8 bases match TRBD1. The length of the CDR3 is 14 residues. V lost 5 bases and J lost 5; bases outside the gene matches: 8. Germline assignment: CDR1 SGHTA and CDR2 FQGNSA. DNA for the CDR3: TGTGCCAGCAGCAACACAGGGGGTCGGAACGAGCAGTACTTC. Residues: CASSNTGGRNEQYF.

Note on this clonotype: Possible read error: a much larger clone is one base away. This chain's CDR3 is CASSRGEFYGYTF. The CDR3 region has the DNA TGTGCCAGCAGCCGAGGGGAATTCTATGGCTACACCTTC. The genes are TRBV3-1 and TRBJ1-2, with a tentative D call TRBD1 (5 bases). From germline, CDR1 is LGHDT and CDR2 YNNKEL (reference sequence). The CDR3 contains 13 residues. The germline V and J ends were trimmed by 4 bases and 4 bases, with 10 bases remaining between them.

In its sample, this clonotype was seen many times. In DNA, the CDR3 is TGTGCCAGCAGCCAAGCAGGGACTCGACGCTACACCTTC. It translates to CASSQAGTRRYTF. The J gene is TRBJ1-2, the V gene TRBV3-1, with D possibly being TRBD1 (5 bases). This CDR3 comprises 13 residues. CDR1 LGHDT and CDR2 YNNKEL come from the germline V gene (reference sequence). V was shortened by 1 base and J by 9 bases, with 12 bases between the two germline ends.

This clonotype was seen more than once but under ten times. The CDR3 nucleotides are TGTGCCAGCAGTGAAGGCTGGGATGAACAGCCCCAGCATTTT. Translation gives CASSEGWDEQPQHF. The chain links TRBV6-1 to TRBJ1-5; no clear D gene. CDR3 size: 14 residues. The germline V and J ends were trimmed by 1 base and 7 bases, with 11 bases remaining between them. From germline, CDR1 is MNHNS and CDR2 SASEGT.

Many counts were recorded for this clonotype. The chain recombines TRBV7-8 with TRBJ2-1; D perhaps matches TRBD2 (6 bases). Germline values: CDR1 SGHVS, CDR2 FQNEAQ. The germline V and J ends were trimmed by 2 bases and 4 bases, with 15 bases remaining between them. The CDR3 is 16 amino acids. The chain's CDR3 is CASSLMSGVSYNEQFF. As DNA, the CDR3 is TGTGCCAGCAGCTTAATGTCGGGAGTTTCATACAATGAGCAGTTCTTC.

This rearrangement joins TRBV11-2 to TRBJ2-2; 8 bases agree with TRBD1. There are 14 residues in the CDR3. J lost 3 bases, V lost 8 bases, and 5 bases had no gene match. CDR1 is SGHAT, CDR2 FQNNGV, per germline. The CDR3 reads CASDRGSDTGELFF. The CDR3 region has the DNA TGTGCCAGCGACAGGGGAAGTGACACCGGGGAGCTGTTTTTT.

There are many counts of this clonotype. This chain uses TRBV7-6 with TRBJ2-3; 8 bases agree with TRBD1. The CDR3 has 14 amino acids. From germline, CDR1 is SGHVS and CDR2 FNYEAQ. J gave up 6 bases and V 4 bases, and 6 bases lay outside the gene matches. DNA for the CDR3: TGTGCCAGCAGCTCGGACAGGGCGGTTGATACGCAGTATTTT. Encoded protein: CASSSDRAVDTQYF.

This chain joins TRBV2 and TRBJ1-5; D may be TRBD1 (5 bases). CDR3 size: 15 residues. V was shortened by 3 bases and J by 4 bases, with 13 bases between the two germline ends. CDR1 SNHLY and CDR2 FYNNEI come from the germline V gene. The CDR3 DNA is TGTGCCAGCAGTGACACAGGTTGGGGTAATCAGCCCCAGCATTTT. This sequence encodes CASSDTGWGNQPQHF.

This clonotype was found many times. This chain joins TRBV7-8 and TRBJ2-3; 8 nucleotides align to TRBD2. The CDR3 totals 22 residues. Germline-derived CDR1 and CDR2 are SGHVS and FQNEAQ. J was trimmed by 0 bases and V by 5 bases; bases with no gene match: 25. The CDR3 bases are TGTGCCAGCAGCCACCTGACCCGATCATGGGGGCGGGAGGTCTCTAGCACAGATACGCAGTATTTT. Its protein product is CASSHLTRSWGREVSSTDTQYF.

This clonotype has more than one count but fewer than ten. V gene TRBV6-5 combines with J gene TRBJ2-2, with D hard to call. The CDR3 is 15 amino acids. Germline V CDR1 and CDR2: MNHEY, SVGAGI. Trimming removed 2 bases at V and 2 bases at J, with 9 bases between. CDR3 amino acids: CASSYGLVNTGELFF. CDR3 DNA: TGTGCCAGCAGTTACGGGCTAGTAAACACCGGGGAGCTGTTTTTT.

This clonotype was recorded a few times. The conserved phenylalanine or tryptophan is not found at the CDR3 terminus, so this likely reflects a read error. CDR3 region: CASSGRGPWKPQHL. Here the CDR3 DNA reads TGTGCCAGCAGCGGGCGGGGGCCTTGGAAGCCCCAGCATCTT. The chain has TRBV2 and TRBJ1-5; tentative D call: TRBD1 (6 bases). Trimming took 6 bases from V and 8 from J, leaving 17 bases between them. Germline V gene lookup returns CDR1 SNHLY and CDR2 FYNNEI. The CDR3 covers 14 residues.

This clonotype was seen at least ten times. The chain combines TRBV20-1 with TRBJ2-3; D tentatively reads TRBD1 or TRBD2 (5 bases each). CDR1 is DFQATT, CDR2 SNEGSKA, per germline (reference sequence). The V and J ends lost 2 bases and 3 bases respectively, with 15 bases between them. The CDR3 loop spans 15 amino acids. CDR3 protein: CSARSVRGRTDTQYF. CDR3 coding DNA: TGCAGTGCTAGATCTGTTAGGGGACGAACAGATACGCAGTATTTT.

The V and J genes are TRBV5-1 and TRBJ2-3, with D perhaps TRBD2 (5 bases). Trimming removed 0 bases from V and 3 bases from J, with 11 bases in between. The length of the CDR3 is 15 residues. Per germline, CDR1 SGHRS and CDR2 YFSETQ. CDR3 residues: CASSLAGDPTDTQYF. CDR3 coding DNA: TGCGCCAGCAGCTTGGCCGGGGATCCGACAGATACGCAGTATTTT.

The chain links TRBV27 to TRBJ1-6; D gene ambiguous. With 3 bases removed from V and 6 bases from J, the gap between germline ends came to 9 bases. Germline CDR1 and CDR2: MNHEY and SMNVEV (reference sequence). This CDR3 contains 14 residues. DNA of the CDR3: TGTGCCAGCAGTTTGAAAGCTGCTAATTCACCCCTCCACTTT. Translating it yields CASSLKAANSPLHF.